These 18 T cell receptor beta chains originate from one sample sequenced in a study of T-cell reconstitution after alpha-beta-depleted transplantation in children. Unique molecular identifiers were built into the TCRbeta library. TCRdb passed the PCR reads through MiXCR, listing each CDR3 protein once. In the table there are 250,000 or so distinct CDR3 sequences, roughly 8.2% of which are singletons. Source: PBMCs, mostly from graft donor cells, taken 180 days after TCRalphabeta/CD19-depleted stem cell transplant. The origin of the receptors is a male patient between 10 and 17 years old who had a stem cell transplant for acute lymphoblastic leukemia, so the T cells may come from the graft donor.

This clonotype was recorded many times. CDR3 bases: TGTGCCAGCAGTTTCCGGGTAAAGTCGACCCCCCGGAACACCGGGGAGCTGTTTTTT. This sequence encodes CASSFRVKSTPRNTGELFF. The chain couples TRBV28 to TRBJ2-2; D call uncertain. Germline V gene sequence: CDR1 MDHEN, CDR2 SYDVKM. V lost 3 bases and J lost 1, with 21 bases in between. This CDR3 has 19 amino acids.

The chain combines TRBV7-9 with TRBJ1-2, with D hard to call. Germline lookup yields CDR1 SEHNR and CDR2 FQNEAQ (reference sequence). V was shortened by 5 bases and J by 2 bases, with 12 bases between the two germline ends. This CDR3 comprises 14 residues. The CDR3 DNA sequence: TGTGCCAGCAGCCCAGACGGGGTAAACTATGGCTACACCTTC. Translating gives CASSPDGVNYGYTF.

This clonotype appeared many times. The chain uses TRBV5-1 and TRBJ2-2; possibly TRBD1 for D (5 bases). This CDR3 is 12 amino acids long. V lost 2 bases, J lost 6 bases, and 5 bases lay in between. Germline lookup yields CDR1 SGHRS and CDR2 YFSETQ. CDR3 residues: CASSLGAGELFF. DNA of the CDR3: TGCGCCAGCAGCTTAGGGGCCGGGGAGCTGTTTTTT.

This clonotype was picked up many times. The CDR3 sequence is CASSAEANEQFF. CDR3 bases: TGTGCCAGCAGTGCAGAAGCCAATGAGCAGTTCTTC. The V gene is TRBV2, the J gene TRBJ2-1, with D hard to call. Between the trimmed V and J ends, which lost 4 bases and 6 bases, there was a span of 7 bases. The germline V gene has CDR1 SNHLY and CDR2 FYNNEI. There are 12 residues in the CDR3.

This clonotype was detected ten times or more. CDR3 amino acids: CATSQGSGDYGYTF. In nucleotides, the CDR3 is TGTGCCACTTCACAGGGGTCAGGGGACTATGGCTACACCTTC. The chain has TRBV10-3 and TRBJ1-2, with 7 bases matching TRBD1. CDR1 and CDR2 (germline): ENHRY, SYGVKD. The junction had 11 bases not matched to a gene; V was cut back by 10 bases and J by 3 bases. The length of the CDR3 is 14 residues.

This clonotype has a count of ten or more. The V call is TRBV6-1, the J call TRBJ1-4, with TRBD1 matching 10 bases. The CDR3 has 16 amino acids. Looked up from germline, CDR1 is MNHNS and CDR2 is SASEGT. The junction had 6 bases not matched to a gene; V was cut back by 4 bases and J by 4 bases. This CDR3 reads CASSVGTGAVNEKLFF. CDR3 DNA: TGTGCCAGCAGTGTTGGGACAGGGGCGGTTAATGAAAAACTGTTTTTT.

This clonotype was seen repeatedly, ten times or more. V usage is TRBV16 and J usage is TRBJ1-2; 7 positions agree with TRBD1. V was clipped by 0 bases and J by 4 bases; unmatched bases: 5. Germline V gene sequence: CDR1 KGHSY, CDR2 FQNENV. The CDR3 has 15 amino acids. The DNA of the CDR3 is TGTGCCAGCAGCCAATCGGCGACAGGGCTCTATGGCTACACCTTC. This gives the protein CASSQSATGLYGYTF.

This clonotype was detected ten times or more. The CDR3 nucleotides read TGTGCCAGCAGCTTAAGAGCGGGAGGTTTAGAGACCCAGTACTTC. Translation gives CASSLRAGGLETQYF. The chain links TRBV5-5 to TRBJ2-5; 9 nucleotides match TRBD2. The CDR3 runs 15 residues. The V segment lost 2 bases and the J segment 4 bases; nucleotides outside the gene matches: 6. Germline CDR1 is SGHKS and CDR2 is YYEKEE (reference sequence).

This clonotype turned up a few times. The chain carries TRBV10-2 and TRBJ1-5; D is possibly TRBD1 (5 bases). The germline V gene has CDR1 WSHSY and CDR2 SAAADI. Trimming removed 4 bases from V and 7 bases from J, with 14 bases in between. This CDR3 region has 14 residues. In DNA form, the CDR3 reads TGCGCCAGCAGTGGGTCGACAGTCGCGCAGCCCCAGCATTTT. Translating gives CASSGSTVAQPQHF.

This clonotype came up many times. J is TRBJ2-7 and V is TRBV5-1; TRBD2 matches at 10 bases. Per the germline V gene, CDR1 is SGHRS and CDR2 is YFSETQ. The CDR3 covers 18 residues. V dropped 0 bases and J dropped 4; count of bases not matched to a gene: 13. The CDR3 nucleotides read TGCGCCAGCAGCTTGGGTCCTTCGGGGGCTAGCGGGAGTTACGAGCAGTACTTC. Residues: CASSLGPSGASGSYEQYF.

There are many counts of this clonotype. The V gene is TRBV7-9, the J gene TRBJ1-4; D is possibly TRBD1 (6 bases). Germline V gives CDR1 SEHNR, CDR2 FQNEAQ (reference sequence). V was trimmed by 7 bases and J by 2 bases, leaving 14 bases between them. The CDR3 sequence is 15 residues long. As DNA, the CDR3 is TGTGCCAGCAACGAACAGGGATCCACTAATGAAAAACTGTTTTTT. Its translation is CASNEQGSTNEKLFF.

This clonotype occurred many times. This chain's CDR3 is CASSLDRGGADTQYF. In DNA, the CDR3 is TGCGCCAGCAGCCTCGACAGGGGGGGAGCAGATACGCAGTATTTT. The chain recombines TRBV5-1 with TRBJ2-3; 9 bases map to TRBD1. The V and J ends lost 4 bases and 4 bases, in that order; junction bases with no gene match: 7. The CDR3 loop spans 15 amino acids. CDR1 SGHRS and CDR2 YFSETQ come from the germline V gene.

This clonotype was seen repeatedly, ten times or more. The chain joins TRBV28 to TRBJ2-7; a possible D gene is TRBD2 (5 bases). Trimming left V 6 bases short and J 0 bases short, with 15 bases between. Per germline, CDR1 MDHEN and CDR2 SYDVKM. The CDR3 length is 15 residues. The CDR3 sequence: CASRYLRGSSYEQYF. The CDR3 nucleotides are TGTGCCAGCAGATACCTCCGAGGGAGCTCCTACGAGCAGTACTTC.

This clonotype has ten or more counts. The genes are TRBV25-1 and TRBJ1-2, with a possible D match to TRBD1 (6 bases). Trimming took off 3 bases at V and 4 bases at J, with 18 bases between the two ends. This CDR3 comprises 16 residues. From germline, CDR1 is MGHDK and CDR2 SYGVNS. The CDR3 is CASSDGQTILPYGYTF. CDR3 DNA sequence: TGTGCCAGCAGTGACGGACAGACAATCCTCCCCTATGGCTACACCTTC.

The chain combines TRBV5-4 with TRBJ2-5; TRBD2 matches at 13 bases. The V segment lost 2 bases and the J segment 1 base; nucleotides outside the gene matches: 2. The CDR3 is made up of 16 amino acids. Per the germline V gene, CDR1 is SGHNT and CDR2 is YYREEE (reference sequence). The CDR3 here is CASSFGTSGVQETQYF. DNA of the CDR3: TGTGCCAGCAGCTTCGGGACTAGCGGGGTCCAAGAGACCCAGTACTTC.

V usage is TRBV6-1 and J usage is TRBJ2-3, with a tentative D call TRBD1 (6 bases). The CDR3 is 14 amino acids. CDR1 is MNHNS, CDR2 SASEGT, per germline. The germline V and J ends were trimmed by 0 bases and 6 bases, with 10 bases remaining between them. CDR3 residues: CASSEALQGDTQYF. CDR3 coding DNA: TGTGCCAGCAGTGAAGCGCTTCAGGGGGATACGCAGTATTTT.

This clonotype was seen ten or more times. V gene TRBV5-1 combines with J gene TRBJ2-5, with a tentative D call TRBD2 (6 bases). Germline V gives CDR1 SGHRS, CDR2 YFSETQ. The CDR3 is 14 amino acids. The V end was cut by 4 bases, the J end by 5 bases, with 15 bases between. The CDR3 loop reads CASSQSTGLETQYF. The CDR3 nucleotides are TGCGCCAGCAGCCAATCCACGGGACTTGAGACCCAGTACTTC.

Many counts were recorded for this clonotype. CDR3: CASSEGPASAYEQYF. CDR3 nucleotide sequence: TGTGCCAGCAGTGAAGGGCCAGCGAGCGCCTACGAGCAGTACTTC. The chain links TRBV6-1 to TRBJ2-7; no clear D. The CDR3 length is 15 residues. V was clipped by 1 base and J by 2 bases, with 12 bases between them. Germline V gene sequence: CDR1 MNHNS, CDR2 SASEGT.